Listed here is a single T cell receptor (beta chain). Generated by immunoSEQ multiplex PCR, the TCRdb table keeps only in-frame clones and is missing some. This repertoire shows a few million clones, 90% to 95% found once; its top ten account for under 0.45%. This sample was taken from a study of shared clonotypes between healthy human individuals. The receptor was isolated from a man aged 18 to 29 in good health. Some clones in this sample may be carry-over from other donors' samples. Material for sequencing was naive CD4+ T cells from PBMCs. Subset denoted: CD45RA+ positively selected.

The CDR3 bases are TGTGCCAGCAGTCAGCTAGGGCCGGGAGATACGCAGTATTTT. This encodes CASSQLGPGDTQYF. V and J are TRBV28 and TRBJ2-3; no clear D. CDR1 and CDR2 from the germline V gene are MDHEN and SYDVKM. The CDR3 is 14 amino acids. The V and J ends lost 5 bases and 5 bases respectively, with 14 bases between them.